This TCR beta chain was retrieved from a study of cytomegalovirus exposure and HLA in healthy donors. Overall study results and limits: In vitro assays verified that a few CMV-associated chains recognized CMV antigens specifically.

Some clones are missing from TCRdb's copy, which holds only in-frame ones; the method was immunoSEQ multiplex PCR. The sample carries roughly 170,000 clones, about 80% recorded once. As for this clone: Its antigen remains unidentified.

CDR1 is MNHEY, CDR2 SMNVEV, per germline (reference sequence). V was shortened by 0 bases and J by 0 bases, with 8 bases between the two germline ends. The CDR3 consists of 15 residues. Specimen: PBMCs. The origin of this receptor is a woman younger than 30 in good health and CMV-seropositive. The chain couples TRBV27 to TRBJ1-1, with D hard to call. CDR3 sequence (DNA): TGTGCCAGCAGTTTATCTTCCGGAGTGAACACTGAAGCTTTCTTT. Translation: CASSLSSGVNTEAFF.